A selection of T cell receptor beta chains follows, all from one sample in a study of technical replicates of blood from a handful of donors. Profiled with immunoSEQ multiplex PCR; TCRdb holds only in-frame clones, not every one. In the table there are more than 65,000 clones, about nine tenths of which are singletons. Specimen: T cells isolated from PBMCs. These receptors were taken from a human donor in good health. Each CDR3 is given with its conserved first and last residue. A D gene is named only where the DNA matches it firmly. Expanded clones get a size class; other rows say once, few or many, or leave the size out.

>.|TRBJ1-1|few|TRBV19
TGTGCCAGTAGCGAGGGGGGGGACGCTGAAGCTTTCTTT
CASSEGGDAEAFF
>.|TRBJ1-5|.|TRBV29-1
TGCAGCGTTGCCCTCGGTGGGGGGAATCAGCCCCAGCATTTT
CSVALGGGNQPQHF
>.|TRBJ2-3|.|TRBV7-3
TGTGCCAGCAGCCCACAGGGGGGGATGGCAGATACGCAGTATTTT
CASSPQGGMADTQYF
>.|TRBJ2-2|.|TRBV14
TGTGCCAGCAGCCAAGAGGAGATAATCTTGAACACCGGGGAGCTGTTTTTT
CASSQEEIILNTGELFF
>TRBD2|TRBJ2-7|.|TRBV30
TGTGCCTGGAGTGTAGCGGGAGGGCCCTTCGAGCAGTACTTC
CAWSVAGGPFEQYF
>.|TRBJ1-3|.|TRBV30
TGTGCCTGGAGTGTACTTTCAGGAAACACCATATATTTT
CAWSVLSGNTIYF
>.|TRBJ1-2|.|TRBV6-5
TGTGCCAGCAGTTACGTAGAGGGGGACTATGGCTACACCTTC
CASSYVEGDYGYTF
>.|TRBJ1-4|.|TRBV4-3
TGCGCCAGCAGCCAAGTATACAGGGAATGGGAAAAACTGTTTTTT
CASSQVYREWEKLFF
>.|TRBJ2-7|once|TRBV7-8
TGTGCCAGCAGCTTAGTTGTCAGGGGATACGAGCAGTACTTC
CASSLVVRGYEQYF
>TRBD1|TRBJ1-2|once|TRBV2
TGTGCCGGCGGACAGGGTGGCGGCTACACCTTC
CAGGQGGGYTF
>.|TRBJ1-1|.|TRBV6-5
TGTGCCAGCAGTTACTACCGACACTTAAACACTGAAGCTTTCTTT
CASSYYRHLNTEAFF
>TRBD2|TRBJ2-3|once|TRBV7-3
TGTGCCAGCAGCTTAACGCTAGGCGGGAGGGTGGCAGATACGCAGTATTTT
CASSLTLGGRVADTQYF
>.|TRBJ1-1|.|TRBV6-6
TGTGCCAGCAGTTACAGTTCGGGTGTGAACACTGAAGCTTTCTTT
CASSYSSGVNTEAFF
>.|TRBJ1-2|.|TRBV13
TGTGCCAGCTCTACTCGGAGGGCCCAAAATGGCTACACCTTC
CASSTRRAQNGYTF
>TRBD1|TRBJ1-5|few|TRBV6-6
TGTGCCAGCAGGGGACAGTTCGCGGGTGATCAGCCCCAGCATTTT
CASRGQFAGDQPQHF
>TRBD1|TRBJ2-1|.|TRBV5-1
TGCGCCAGCAACTGGGGACAGCAGGATGAGCAGTTCTTC
CASNWGQQDEQFF
>.|TRBJ2-3|.|TRBV10-3
TGTGCCATCAGTGAAGAAGGGGTTAGCACAGATACGCAGTATTTT
CAISEEGVSTDTQYF
>.|TRBJ2-7|.|TRBV27
TGTGCCAGTCAGGGCACGTACTACGAGCAGTACTTC
CASQGTYYEQYF
>TRBD2|TRBJ2-5|.|TRBV18
TGTGCCAGCTCATGGACTAGCGGGAGTAAAGAGACCCAGTACTTC
CASSWTSGSKETQYF
>TRBD1|TRBJ1-1|.|TRBV6-5
TGTGCCAGCAACATTAAAACAACAGGGGGCACTGAAGCTTTCTTT
CASNIKTTGGTEAFF
>TRBD2|TRBJ2-2|once|TRBV30
TGTGCCTGGAGTCGGGGGAGGGCCAGCGGGGAGCTGTTTTTT
CAWSRGRASGELFF
>TRBD1|TRBJ2-1|.|TRBV7-6
TGTGCCAGCAGGCCAGACAGGGGAACGTACAATGAGCAGTTCTTC
CASRPDRGTYNEQFF
>TRBD1|TRBJ1-2|.|TRBV6-5
TGTGCCAGCAGCCCGGACAGGAACTATGGCTACACCTTC
CASSPDRNYGYTF